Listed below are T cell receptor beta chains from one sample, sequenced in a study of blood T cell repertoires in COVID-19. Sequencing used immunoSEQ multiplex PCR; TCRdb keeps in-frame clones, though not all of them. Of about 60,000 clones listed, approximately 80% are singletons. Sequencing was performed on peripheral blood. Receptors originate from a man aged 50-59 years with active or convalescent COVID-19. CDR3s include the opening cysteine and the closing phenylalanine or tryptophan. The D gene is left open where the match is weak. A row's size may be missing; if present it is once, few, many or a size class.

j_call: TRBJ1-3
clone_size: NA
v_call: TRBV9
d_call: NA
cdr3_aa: CASSFPGSLSGNTIYF
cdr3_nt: TGTGCCAGCAGTTTCCCAGGGTCCCTCTCTGGAAACACCATATATTTT

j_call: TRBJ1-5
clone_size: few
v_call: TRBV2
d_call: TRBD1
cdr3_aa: CASSAQGGQPQHF
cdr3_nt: TGTGCCAGCAGTGCGCAGGGGGGCCAGCCCCAGCATTTT

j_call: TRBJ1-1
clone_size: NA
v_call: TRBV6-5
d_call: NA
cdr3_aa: CASRPRTQQNTEAFF
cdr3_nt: TGTGCCAGCAGGCCAAGGACACAGCAGAACACTGAAGCTTTCTTT

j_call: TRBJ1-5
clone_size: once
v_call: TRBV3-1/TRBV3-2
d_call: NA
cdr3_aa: CASSQDGRVSSSNQPQHF
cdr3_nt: TGTGCCAGCAGCCAAGATGGGAGGGTTTCTAGTAGCAATCAGCCCCAGCATTTT

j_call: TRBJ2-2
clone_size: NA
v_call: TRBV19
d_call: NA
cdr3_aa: CASRRGTNTGELFF
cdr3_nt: TGTGCCAGTCGGCGGGGCACGAACACCGGGGAGCTGTTTTTT

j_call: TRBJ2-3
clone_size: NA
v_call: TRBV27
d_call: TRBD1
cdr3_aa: CASRNPPGQGKSHTQYF
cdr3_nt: TGTGCCAGCAGAAACCCGCCGGGACAGGGTAAGAGTCATACGCAGTATTTT

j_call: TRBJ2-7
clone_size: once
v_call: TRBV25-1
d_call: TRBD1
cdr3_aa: CASRPSGTAGPEQYF
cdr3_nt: TGTGCCAGCAGACCCTCCGGGACAGCCGGTCCCGAGCAGTACTTC

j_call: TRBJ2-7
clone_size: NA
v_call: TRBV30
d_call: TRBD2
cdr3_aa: CAWGTSGRSEQYF
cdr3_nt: TGTGCCTGGGGGACTAGCGGGAGAAGCGAGCAGTACTTC

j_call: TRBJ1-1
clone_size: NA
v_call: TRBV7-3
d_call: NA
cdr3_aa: CASSLFRGMSTEAFF
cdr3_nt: TGTGCCAGCAGCTTATTTAGGGGAATGAGCACTGAAGCTTTCTTT

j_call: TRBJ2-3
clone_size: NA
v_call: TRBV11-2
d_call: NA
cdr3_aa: CASSLDPPDTQYF
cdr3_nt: TGTGCCAGCAGCTTAGATCCTCCAGATACGCAGTATTTT

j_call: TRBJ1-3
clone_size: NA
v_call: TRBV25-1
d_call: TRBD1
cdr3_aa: CASTPGGTGGSGNTIYF
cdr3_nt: TGTGCCAGCACACCCGGTGGGACAGGGGGCTCTGGAAACACCATATATTTT

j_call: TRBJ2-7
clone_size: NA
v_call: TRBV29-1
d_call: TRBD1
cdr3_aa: CSVTGQSAREQYF
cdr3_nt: TGCAGCGTGACGGGACAGTCAGCACGCGAGCAGTACTTC

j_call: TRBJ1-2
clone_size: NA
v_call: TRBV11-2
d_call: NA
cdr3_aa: CASSFTGGYTF
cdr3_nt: TGTGCCAGCAGCTTCACGGGGGGCTACACCTTC

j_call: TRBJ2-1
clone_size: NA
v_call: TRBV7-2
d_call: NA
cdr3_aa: CASSLVSVHNEQFF
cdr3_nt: TGTGCCAGCAGCTTAGTTTCCGTTCACAATGAGCAGTTCTTC

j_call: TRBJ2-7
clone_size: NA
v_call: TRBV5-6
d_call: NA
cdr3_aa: CASSGGGGVRDSYEQYF
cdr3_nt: TGTGCCAGCAGCGGGGGCGGTGGAGTCAGGGACTCCTACGAGCAGTACTTC

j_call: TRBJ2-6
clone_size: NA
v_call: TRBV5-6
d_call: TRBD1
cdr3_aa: CASSDAGTAFSGANVLTF
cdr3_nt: TGTGCCAGCAGCGACGCCGGGACAGCTTTCTCTGGGGCCAACGTCCTGACTTTC

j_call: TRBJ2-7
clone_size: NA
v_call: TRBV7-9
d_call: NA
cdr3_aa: CASSLNRVEEYEQYF
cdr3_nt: TGTGCCAGCAGCCTTAACAGGGTAGAAGAATACGAGCAGTACTTC

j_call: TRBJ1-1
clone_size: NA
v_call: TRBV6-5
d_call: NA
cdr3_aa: CASSPLRNTEAFF
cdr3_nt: TGTGCCAGCAGTCCGTTGAGAAACACTGAAGCTTTCTTT

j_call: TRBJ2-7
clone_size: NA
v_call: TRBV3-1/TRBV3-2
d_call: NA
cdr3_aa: CASSQVLIVGGGYEQYF
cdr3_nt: TGTGCCAGCAGCCAAGTCCTCATAGTGGGAGGGGGCTACGAGCAGTACTTC

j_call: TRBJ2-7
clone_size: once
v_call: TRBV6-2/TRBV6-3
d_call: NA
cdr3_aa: CASSYSTYEQYF
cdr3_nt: TGTGCCAGCAGTTACTCTACCTACGAGCAGTACTTC

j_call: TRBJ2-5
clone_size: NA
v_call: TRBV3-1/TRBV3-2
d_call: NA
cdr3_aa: CASSLTVETQYF
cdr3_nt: TGTGCCAGCAGCCTGACAGTTGAGACCCAGTACTTC

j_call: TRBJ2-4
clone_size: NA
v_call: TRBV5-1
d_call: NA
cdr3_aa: CASSSGMLAKNIQYF
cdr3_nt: TGCGCCAGCAGCTCCGGGATGCTAGCCAAAAACATTCAGTACTTC

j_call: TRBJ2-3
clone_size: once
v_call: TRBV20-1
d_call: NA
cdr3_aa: CSASRVAGTDTQYF
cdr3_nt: TGCAGTGCTAGTAGGGTAGCGGGCACAGATACGCAGTATTTT

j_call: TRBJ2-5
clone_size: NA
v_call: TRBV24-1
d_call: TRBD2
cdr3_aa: CATKRLAGEETQYF
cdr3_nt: TGTGCCACCAAACGACTAGCGGGGGAAGAGACCCAGTACTTC

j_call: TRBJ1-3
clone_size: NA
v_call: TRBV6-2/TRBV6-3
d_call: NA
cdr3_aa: CASSYPAGVSGNTIYF
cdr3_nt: TGTGCCAGCAGTTACCCCGCCGGGGTCTCTGGAAACACCATATATTTT

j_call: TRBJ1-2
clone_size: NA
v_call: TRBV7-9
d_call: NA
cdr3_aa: CASSRSGGDGYTF
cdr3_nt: TGTGCCAGCAGCCGATCGGGGGGAGATGGCTACACCTTC

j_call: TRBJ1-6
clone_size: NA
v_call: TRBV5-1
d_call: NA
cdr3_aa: CASSLVRENSPLHF
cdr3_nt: TGCGCCAGCAGCTTGGTCAGGGAAAATTCACCCCTCCACTTT

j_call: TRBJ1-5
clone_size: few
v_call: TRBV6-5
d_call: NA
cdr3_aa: CADIGPHPNQPQHF
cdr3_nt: TGTGCTGATATTGGCCCCCACCCCAATCAGCCCCAGCATTTT

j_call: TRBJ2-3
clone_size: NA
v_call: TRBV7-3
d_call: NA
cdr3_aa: CASSLERGDTQYF
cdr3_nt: TGTGCCAGCAGCCTGGAGAGAGGAGATACGCAGTATTTT

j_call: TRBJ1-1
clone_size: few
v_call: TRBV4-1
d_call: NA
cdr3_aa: CASSQDLFRDYRVAFF
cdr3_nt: TGCGCCAGCAGCCAAGATTTGTTCCGGGACTACAGGGTTGCTTTCTTT

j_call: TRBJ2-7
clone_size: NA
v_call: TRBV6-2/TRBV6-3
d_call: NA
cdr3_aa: CASSYYGSSEQYF
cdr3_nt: TGTGCCAGCAGTTACTACGGGAGTTCCGAGCAGTACTTC

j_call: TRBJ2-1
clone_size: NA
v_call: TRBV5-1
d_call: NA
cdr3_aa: CASSLWSGSSYNEQFF
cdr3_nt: TGCGCCAGCAGCTTGTGGAGCGGCTCCTCCTACAATGAGCAGTTCTTC

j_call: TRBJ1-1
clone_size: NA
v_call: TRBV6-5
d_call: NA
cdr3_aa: CASSLSGGLNTEAFF
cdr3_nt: TGTGCCAGCAGCCTATCGGGGGGCCTGAACACTGAAGCTTTCTTT

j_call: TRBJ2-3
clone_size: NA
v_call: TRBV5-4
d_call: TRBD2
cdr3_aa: CASSSGLAVTDTQYF
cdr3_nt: TGTGCCAGCAGCTCGGGACTAGCGGTCACAGATACGCAGTATTTT

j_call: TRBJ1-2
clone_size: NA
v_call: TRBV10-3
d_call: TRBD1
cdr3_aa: CAIRAGTGGYGYTF
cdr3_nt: TGTGCCATCAGAGCCGGGACAGGGGGCTATGGCTACACCTTC

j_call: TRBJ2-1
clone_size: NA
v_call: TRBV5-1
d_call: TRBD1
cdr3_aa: CASSLQGDSYNEQFF
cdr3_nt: TGCGCCAGCAGCTTACAGGGGGACTCCTACAATGAGCAGTTCTTC

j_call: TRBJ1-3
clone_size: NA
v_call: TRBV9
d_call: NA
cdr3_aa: CASSVNQGTPGNTIYF
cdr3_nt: TGTGCCAGCAGCGTAAATCAGGGGACCCCTGGAAACACCATATATTTT

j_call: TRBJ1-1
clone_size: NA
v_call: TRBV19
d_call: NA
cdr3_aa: CASSIDSDYTEAFF
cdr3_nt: TGTGCCAGTAGTATAGATTCAGACTACACTGAAGCTTTCTTT

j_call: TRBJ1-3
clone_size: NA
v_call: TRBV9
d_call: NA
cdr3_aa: CASSVLDVGGAQSNTIYF
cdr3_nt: TGTGCCAGCAGCGTACTCGACGTGGGGGGGGCTCAAAGTAACACCATATATTTT

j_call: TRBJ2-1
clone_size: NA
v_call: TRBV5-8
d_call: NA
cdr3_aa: CASSFLGGAYNEQFF
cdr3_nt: TGTGCCAGCAGCTTTCTAGGGGGGGCGTACAATGAGCAGTTCTTC

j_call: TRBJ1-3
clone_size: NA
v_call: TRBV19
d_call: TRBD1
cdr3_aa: CASSRDREDTIYF
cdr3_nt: TGTGCCAGTAGTCGGGACAGGGAAGACACCATATATTTT

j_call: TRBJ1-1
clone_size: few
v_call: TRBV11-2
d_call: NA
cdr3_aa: CASSLGTALATEAFF
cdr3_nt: TGTGCCAGCAGCTTAGGGACAGCGCTCGCCACTGAAGCTTTCTTT

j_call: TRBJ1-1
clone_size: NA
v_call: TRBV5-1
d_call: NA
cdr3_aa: CASSRTVNTEAFF
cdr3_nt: TGCGCCAGCTCCCGCACGGTGAACACTGAAGCTTTCTTT